This T cell receptor beta chain comes out of a study of neurological immune-mediated disorders. TCRdb itself ran the 5' RACE reads through MiXCR, one entry per CDR3 protein. In the table there are tens of thousands of distinct CDR3 sequences, about 9.3% of which are singletons. The CDR3 length is 14 residues. Trimming took 6 bases from V and 1 from J; bases not matched to a gene: 6. The rearrangement uses TRBV12-3 or TRBV12-4 and TRBJ2-7, with 7 bases fitting TRBD1. The sequencing sample was made of PBMCs. This clonotype was obtained from a man aged 40-49 years in good health. The CDR3: CASSRRGQSYEQYF. The CDR3 nucleotides read TGTGCCAGCAGCCGAAGGGGGCAGTCCTACGAGCAGTACTTC.